The 15 T cell receptor beta chains below all came from one sample that was sequenced in a study of T cells after yellow fever vaccination. TCRdb analysed the 5' RACE reads with MiXCR anew, one entry per CDR3 protein. The table has 200,000 to 300,000 distinct CDR3 sequences, 3.6% seen once. The sample here was PBMCs, taken 15 days after the yellow fever booster vaccination. The receptors here all came from a man younger than 35 who received the YFV17D yellow fever vaccine.

This clonotype was picked up many times. This sequence joins TRBV7-9 and TRBJ2-1, with D perhaps being TRBD1 or TRBD2 (5 bases each). Looked up from germline, CDR1 is SEHNR and CDR2 is FQNEAQ (reference sequence). Trimming removed 4 bases from V and 10 bases from J, with 14 bases in between. CDR3 length equals 13 residues. The CDR3 DNA reads TGTGCCAGCAGCTCACCTTATGGGGGAGAGCAGTTCTTC. Translation: CASSSPYGGEQFF.

This clonotype occurred many times. V is TRBV7-9 and J is TRBJ2-5; the match to TRBD1 covers 7 bases. This CDR3 has 14 residues. V trimming: 2 bases; J trimming: 2 bases; junction bases outside the gene matches: 2. The germline CDR1 and CDR2 sequences are SEHNR and FQNEAQ (reference sequence). The CDR3 here is CASSLQGVQETQYF. In DNA, the CDR3 is TGTGCCAGCAGCTTACAGGGGGTTCAAGAGACCCAGTACTTC.

This clonotype was seen repeatedly, ten times or more. V is TRBV5-6 and J is TRBJ2-1, with 8 bases that match TRBD2. In germline, CDR1 is SGHDT, CDR2 YYEEEE. CDR3 size: 12 residues. The trim removed 6 bases at V and 7 bases at J, leaving 3 bases unmatched. The CDR3 bases are TGTGCCAGCACCGGGACTAGGAATGAGCAGTTCTTC. Translation: CASTGTRNEQFF.

This clonotype has at least ten counts. The chain carries TRBV5-1 and TRBJ2-3, with D possibly matching TRBD2 (5 bases). Trimming removed 1 base from V and 2 bases from J, with 11 bases in between. The CDR3 contains 15 residues. Germline CDR1 is SGHRS and CDR2 is YFSETQ. The CDR3 sequence: CASSLSGKDTDTQYF. DNA of the CDR3: TGCGCCAGCAGCTTGTCCGGGAAGGACACAGATACGCAGTATTTT.

The chain combines TRBV24-1 with TRBJ2-1; no firm D call. V lost 1 base and J lost 5, with 11 bases in between. Germline V gene lookup returns CDR1 KGHDR and CDR2 SFDVKD. This CDR3 spans 15 amino acids. The CDR3 sequence is CATSDFWQNHNEQFF. CDR3 in DNA: TGTGCCACCAGTGATTTTTGGCAGAATCACAATGAGCAGTTCTTC.

This clonotype came up many times. The chain has TRBV13 and TRBJ2-1, with 10 bases lining up with TRBD2. The CDR3 spans 14 residues. CDR1 and CDR2 from the germline V gene are PRHDT and FYEKMQ (reference sequence). With 1 base clipped from V and 10 bases from J, the junction kept 4 bases outside the gene matches. In nucleotides, the CDR3 is TGTGCCAGCAGCTTAGCTCTAGCGGGGGAGGAGCAGTTCTTC. Amino acid sequence: CASSLALAGEEQFF.

In its sample, this clonotype was seen a few times. The rearrangement links TRBV19 to TRBJ1-5; D remains unclear. The CDR3 loop spans 15 amino acids. Trimming stripped 2 bases from V and 3 bases from J, with 11 bases between. The germline CDR1 and CDR2 sequences are LNHDA and SQIVND (reference sequence). CDR3 residues: CASSISVRLNQPQHF. DNA for the CDR3: TGTGCCAGTAGTATATCGGTGCGGCTCAATCAGCCCCAGCATTTT.

This clonotype was counted ten times or more. V gene TRBV7-9 combines with J gene TRBJ2-3, with D uncertain. CDR1 is SEHNR, CDR2 FQNEAQ, per germline (reference sequence). The V end lost 8 bases, the J end lost 4 bases, and 10 bases lay between the germline ends. The CDR3 length is 12 residues. Written as DNA, the CDR3 is TGTGCCAGCCGTAATGGAGCAGATACGCAGTATTTT. Translation gives CASRNGADTQYF.

This clonotype showed up many times. The CDR3, as DNA: TGTGCCAGCAGCTTGGAGTGGCACACTGAAGCTTTCTTT. Translated: CASSLEWHTEAFF. The rearrangement joins TRBV5-5 to TRBJ1-1, with no clear D. CDR3 length equals 13 residues. V was cut by 0 bases and J by 3 bases, with 6 bases left in between. CDR1 and CDR2 from the germline V gene are SGHKS and YYEKEE (reference sequence).

In this sample, this clonotype turned up many times. The rearrangement uses TRBV5-1 and TRBJ2-1; D not certain. Per germline, CDR1 SGHRS and CDR2 YFSETQ. Trimming stripped 7 bases from V and 4 bases from J, with 15 bases between. The CDR3 loop spans 14 amino acids. This chain's CDR3 is CASLQWEFYNEQFF. DNA of the CDR3: TGCGCCAGCCTACAATGGGAATTTTACAATGAGCAGTTCTTC.

This clonotype was picked up many times. The V gene is TRBV20-1, the J gene TRBJ1-3; the match to TRBD1 covers 7 bases. The junction had 7 bases not matched to a gene; V was cut back by 3 bases and J by 2 bases. CDR1 is DFQATT, CDR2 SNEGSKA, per germline (reference sequence). The CDR3 is 15 amino acids. As DNA, the CDR3 is TGCAGTGCTAGCCCACTGGACAGGACTGGAAACACCATATATTTT. Translation: CSASPLDRTGNTIYF.

This clonotype was seen repeatedly, ten times or more. The chain recombines TRBV18 with TRBJ1-1; D is undetermined. Trimming took 4 bases from V and 2 from J, leaving 8 bases between them. Germline CDR1 is KGHSH and CDR2 is LQKENI. The CDR3 contains 13 residues. CDR3 in amino acids: CASSQGENTEAFF. DNA for the CDR3: TGTGCCAGCTCACAGGGCGAAAACACTGAAGCTTTCTTT.

In its sample, this clonotype was seen many times. The rearrangement uses TRBV6-2 or TRBV6-3 and TRBJ2-5; 11 nucleotides align to TRBD2. The CDR3 is 12 amino acids. The junction had 0 bases not matched to a gene; V was cut back by 8 bases and J by 4 bases. CDR1 is MNHEY and CDR2 is SVGEGT in the germline V gene. CDR3 protein: CASGTSGETQYF. The CDR3 coding sequence is TGTGCCAGCGGGACTAGCGGAGAGACCCAGTACTTC.

This clonotype was seen repeatedly, ten times or more. The V and J genes are TRBV12-3 or TRBV12-4 and TRBJ2-3, with D possibly matching TRBD1 (6 bases). V shed 6 bases and J shed 0 bases, with 16 bases lying between them. The CDR3 sequence is 16 residues long. The CDR3 is CASRKTGTTSTDTQYF. As DNA, the CDR3 is TGTGCCAGCAGGAAAACAGGGACCACTAGCACAGATACGCAGTATTTT.

This clonotype was seen many times. This sequence joins TRBV12-3 or TRBV12-4 and TRBJ2-5; 11 nucleotides align to TRBD2. Trimming cost V 5 bases and J 5 bases; bases outside gene matches: 10. This CDR3 comprises 16 residues. This CDR3 is CASSAGSSGGRETQYF. The DNA for the CDR3 is TGTGCCAGCAGTGCGGGCTCTAGCGGGGGGCGTGAGACCCAGTACTTC.